This T cell receptor (beta chain) derives from a study of T cell responses to AZD1222 COVID-19 vaccine. The assay was immunoSEQ multiplex PCR, and TCRdb's table has in-frame clones only and misses some. This table has 140,000 to 150,000 clones, approximately 89% appearing once. The sequences come from peripheral blood, collected on day 0 of AZD1222 vaccination. The source of this sequence is an adult in good health.

DNA for the CDR3: TGTGCCAGCAGCCCACCAAGTAGGGGATGGGAAGCTTTCTTT. Translated, it gives CASSPPSRGWEAFF. The rearrangement links TRBV7-2 to TRBJ1-1, with D possibly matching TRBD1 (5 bases). The ends were cut back, 5 bases at V and 8 bases at J, with 18 bases in the middle. The length of the CDR3 is 14 residues. Germline V gene sequence: CDR1 SGHTA, CDR2 FQGNSA. The full variable domain, in which reference TRBV7-2 and TRBJ1-1 provide the parts outside the CDR3, is GAGVSQSPSNKVTEKGKDVELRCDPISGHTALYWYRQSLGQGLEFLIYFQGNSAPDKSGLPSDRFSAERTGGSVSTLTIQRTQQEDSAVYLCASSPPSRGWEAFFGQGTRLTVV.